This T cell receptor (beta chain) was observed in a study of neurological immune-mediated disorders. TCRdb redid the calling of the 5' RACE reads with MiXCR, one entry per CDR3 protein. The data show tens of thousands of distinct CDR3 sequences, with roughly 9.9% seen just once and 1.5% to 2% held by the top ten. This clonotype occurred many times. The CDR3 loop spans 14 amino acids. V was trimmed by 3 bases and J by 3 bases, leaving 11 bases between them. This chain uses TRBV12-3 or TRBV12-4 with TRBJ1-2, with D possibly being TRBD1 (6 bases). The receptor comes from a man in his forties or fifties in good health. The sequenced sample consisted of PBMCs. This CDR3 is CASSFRNRDYGYTF. In DNA, the CDR3 is TGTGCCAGCAGTTTTAGGAACAGGGACTATGGCTACACCTTC.